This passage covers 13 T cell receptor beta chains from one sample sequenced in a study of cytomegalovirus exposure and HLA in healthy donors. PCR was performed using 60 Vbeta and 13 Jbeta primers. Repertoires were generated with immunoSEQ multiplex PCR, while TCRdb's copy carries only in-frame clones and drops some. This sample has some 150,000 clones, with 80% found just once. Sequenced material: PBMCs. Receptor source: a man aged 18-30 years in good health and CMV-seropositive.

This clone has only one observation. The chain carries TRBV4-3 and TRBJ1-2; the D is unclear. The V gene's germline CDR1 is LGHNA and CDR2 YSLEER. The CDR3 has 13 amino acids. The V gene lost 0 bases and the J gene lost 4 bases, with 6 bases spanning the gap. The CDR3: CASSQDSGYGYTF. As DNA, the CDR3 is TGCGCCAGCAGCCAAGATTCCGGCTATGGCTACACCTTC.

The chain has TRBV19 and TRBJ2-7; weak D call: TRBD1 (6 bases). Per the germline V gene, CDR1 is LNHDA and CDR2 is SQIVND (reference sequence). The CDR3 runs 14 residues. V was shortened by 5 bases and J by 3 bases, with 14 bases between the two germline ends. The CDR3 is CASSPPTGRYEQYF. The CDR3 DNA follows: TGTGCCAGTAGTCCTCCGACAGGACGCTACGAGCAGTACTTC.

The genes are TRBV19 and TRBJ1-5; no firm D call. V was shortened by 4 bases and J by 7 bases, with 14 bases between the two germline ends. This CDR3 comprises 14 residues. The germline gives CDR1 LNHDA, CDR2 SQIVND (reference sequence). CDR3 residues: CASSSRGLVQPQHF. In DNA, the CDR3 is TGTGCCAGTAGTAGCCGAGGCTTAGTGCAGCCCCAGCATTTT.

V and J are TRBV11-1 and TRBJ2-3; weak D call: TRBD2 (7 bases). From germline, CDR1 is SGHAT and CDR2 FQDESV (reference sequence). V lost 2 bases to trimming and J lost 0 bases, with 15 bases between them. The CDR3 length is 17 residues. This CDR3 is CASSLRRGRTSTDTQYF. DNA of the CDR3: TGTGCCAGCAGCTTAAGGCGGGGGCGAACTAGCACAGATACGCAGTATTTT.

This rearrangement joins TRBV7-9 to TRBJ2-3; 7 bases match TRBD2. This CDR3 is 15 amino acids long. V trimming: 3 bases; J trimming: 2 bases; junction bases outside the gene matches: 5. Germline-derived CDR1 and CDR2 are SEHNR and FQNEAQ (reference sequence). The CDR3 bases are TGTGCCAGCAGCTTGACGGGAGGCCCCACAGATACGCAGTATTTT. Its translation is CASSLTGGPTDTQYF.

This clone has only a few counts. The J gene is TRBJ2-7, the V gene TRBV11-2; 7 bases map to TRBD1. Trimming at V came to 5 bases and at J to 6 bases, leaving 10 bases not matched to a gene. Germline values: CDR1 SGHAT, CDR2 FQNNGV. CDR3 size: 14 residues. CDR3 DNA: TGTGCCAGCAGCACCCGGGACAGTCATCGCGAGCAGTACTTC. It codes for CASSTRDSHREQYF. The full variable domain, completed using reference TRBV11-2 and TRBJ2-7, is EAGVAQSPRYKIIEKRQSVAFWCNPISGHATLYWYQQILGQGPKLLIQFQNNGVVDDSQLPKDRFSAERLKGVDSTLKIQPAKLEDSAVYLCASSTRDSHREQYFGPGTRLTVT.

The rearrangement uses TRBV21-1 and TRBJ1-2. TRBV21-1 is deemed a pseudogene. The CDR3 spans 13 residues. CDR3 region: CASSKFSLYGYTF. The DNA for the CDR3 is TGTGCCAGCAGCAAATTCTCTCTCTATGGCTACACCTTC.

CDR3 sequence: CASSGGGPYNEQFF. The DNA for the CDR3 is TGTGCCAGCAGCGGGGGAGGGCCCTACAATGAGCAGTTCTTC. This chain joins TRBV9 and TRBJ2-1, with 7 bases aligning to TRBD2. V dropped 3 bases and J dropped 2; count of bases not matched to a gene: 2. Germline V lookup: CDR1 SGDLS, CDR2 YYNGEE. The CDR3 runs 14 residues.

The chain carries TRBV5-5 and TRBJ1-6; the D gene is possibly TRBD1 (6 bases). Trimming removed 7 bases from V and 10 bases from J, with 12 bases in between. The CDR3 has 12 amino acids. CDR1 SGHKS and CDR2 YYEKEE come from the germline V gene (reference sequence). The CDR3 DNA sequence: TGTGCCAGCTCAGGGGTCAACTCACCCCTCCACTTT. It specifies CASSGVNSPLHF.

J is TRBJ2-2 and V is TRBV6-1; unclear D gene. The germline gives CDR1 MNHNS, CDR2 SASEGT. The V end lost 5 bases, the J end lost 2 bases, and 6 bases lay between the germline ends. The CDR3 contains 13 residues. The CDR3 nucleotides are TGTGCCAGCAGTCCAATTAACACCGGGGAGCTGTTTTTT. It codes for CASSPINTGELFF.

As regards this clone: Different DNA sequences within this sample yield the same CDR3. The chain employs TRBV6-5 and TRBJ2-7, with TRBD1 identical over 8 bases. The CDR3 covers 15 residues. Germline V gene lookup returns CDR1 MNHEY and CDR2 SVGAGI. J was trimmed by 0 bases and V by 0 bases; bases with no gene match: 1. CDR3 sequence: CASSYSGTGSYEQYF. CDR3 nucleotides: TGTGCCAGCAGTTACTCCGGGACAGGCTCCTACGAGCAGTACTTC.

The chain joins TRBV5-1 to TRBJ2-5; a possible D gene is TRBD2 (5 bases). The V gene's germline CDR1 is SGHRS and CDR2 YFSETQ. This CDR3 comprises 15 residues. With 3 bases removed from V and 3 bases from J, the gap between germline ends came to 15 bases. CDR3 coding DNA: TGCGCCAGCAGCTGGGCTGGTCTAGCAGAAGAGACCCAGTACTTC. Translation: CASSWAGLAEETQYF.

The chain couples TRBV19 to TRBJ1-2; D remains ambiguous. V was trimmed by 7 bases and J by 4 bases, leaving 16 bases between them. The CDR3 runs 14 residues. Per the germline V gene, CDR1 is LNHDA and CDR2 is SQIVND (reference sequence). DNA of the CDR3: TGTGCCAGTACTCCTTCGGGCGGGATCTATGGCTACACCTTC. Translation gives CASTPSGGIYGYTF.